These 30 T cell receptor beta chains share one sample of origin, sequenced in a study of technical replicates of blood from a few donors. Sequenced by immunoSEQ multiplex PCR; TCRdb stores in-frame clones only, minus some. The sample holds under 70,000 clones, approximately 90% seen once. Sequences were obtained from PBMCs. These receptors all stem from a human donor in good health. Some clones in this sample may be carry-over from other donors' samples.

The rearrangement joins TRBV18 to TRBJ1-5; 8 nucleotides line up with TRBD1. The CDR3 extends over 15 amino acids. CDR1 and CDR2 from the germline V gene are KGHSH and LQKENI. Trimming cost V 5 bases and J 0 bases; bases outside gene matches: 3. The CDR3 is CASSRQGNSNQPQHF. The CDR3 DNA is TGTGCCAGCTCAAGACAGGGGAATAGCAATCAGCCCCAGCATTTT.

The CDR3 protein is CASSEALGGSGQETQYF. The CDR3 bases are TGTGCCAGCAGTGAAGCGCTAGGCGGGAGTGGCCAAGAGACCCAGTACTTC. This chain connects TRBV6-1 to TRBJ2-5; 7 nucleotides agree with TRBD2. The germline V gene encodes CDR1 MNHNS and CDR2 SASEGT. CDR3 length equals 17 residues. The trim removed 0 bases at V and 1 base at J, leaving 8 bases unmatched.

The V gene is TRBV4-1, the J gene TRBJ1-5, with TRBD1 identical over 9 bases. V trimming: 2 bases; J trimming: 2 bases; junction bases outside the gene matches: 7. CDR3 length equals 17 residues. Germline CDR1 and CDR2: MGHRA and YSYEKL. In nucleotides, the CDR3 is TGCGCCAGCAGCCAAAAAAGGGGGGACAGGGGCAATCAGCCCCAGCATTTT. Translated, it gives CASSQKRGDRGNQPQHF.

The V and J genes are TRBV6-5 and TRBJ2-7; TRBD2 agrees at 11 bases. This CDR3 has 15 residues. CDR1 is MNHEY, CDR2 SVGAGI, per germline. V lost 0 bases and J lost 2; bases outside the gene matches: 0. The CDR3 region is CASSYSLAGAYEQYF. CDR3 sequence (DNA): TGTGCCAGCAGTTACTCACTAGCGGGGGCCTACGAGCAGTACTTC.

This clone has more than one count but fewer than ten. The chain uses TRBV6-6 and TRBJ2-5; D uncertain. The CDR3 has 15 amino acids. Germline assignment: CDR1 MNHNY and CDR2 SVGAGI (reference sequence). V lost 4 bases and J lost 0, with 12 bases in between. The CDR3 bases are TGTGCCAGCAGTTTCGAGCCCCAATACCAAGAGACCCAGTACTTC. It yields the protein CASSFEPQYQETQYF.

V and J are TRBV10-3 and TRBJ1-6, with D tentatively TRBD1 (5 bases). The V gene lost 2 bases and the J gene lost 6 bases, with 14 bases spanning the gap. Germline lookup yields CDR1 ENHRY and CDR2 SYGVKD. The CDR3 is made up of 16 amino acids. In nucleotides, the CDR3 is TGTGCCATCAGTGAGCGTATCCAGGGCGGTAATTCACCCCTCCACTTT. It codes for CAISERIQGGNSPLHF.

The chain carries TRBV18 and TRBJ1-2, with no clear D. The V end was cut by 7 bases, the J end by 1 base, with 10 bases between. Germline lookup yields CDR1 KGHSH and CDR2 LQKENI. The CDR3 sequence is 13 residues long. The CDR3 region has the DNA TGTGCCAGCTGCTGGGCCGTTAACTATGGCTACACCTTC. Residues: CASCWAVNYGYTF.

This chain uses TRBV5-1 with TRBJ1-2, with D possibly matching TRBD1 (5 bases). In germline, CDR1 is SGHRS, CDR2 YFSETQ. V lost 1 base to trimming and J lost 0 bases, with 10 bases between them. The length of the CDR3 is 15 residues. The CDR3 DNA sequence: TGCGCCAGCAGCTTGAGGCAGGGTGCTAACTATGGCTACACCTTC. It encodes CASSLRQGANYGYTF.

The chain is built from TRBV9 and TRBJ1-1; no clear D. Trimming cost V 4 bases and J 0 bases, with 16 bases left between them. Per germline, CDR1 SGDLS and CDR2 YYNGEE. This CDR3 comprises 16 residues. The CDR3 region is CASSSRAGGVNTEAFF. CDR3 DNA: TGTGCCAGCAGCTCCCGGGCCGGAGGCGTGAACACTGAAGCTTTCTTT.

The CDR3 here is CASSLVSGGNYEQYF. The CDR3 region has the DNA TGTGCCAGCAGCTTAGTCTCGGGGGGCAACTACGAGCAGTACTTC. The chain recombines TRBV7-2 with TRBJ2-7; D might be TRBD2 (7 bases). The CDR3 length is 15 residues. Trimming stripped 1 base from V and 3 bases from J, with 13 bases between. CDR1 and CDR2 from the germline V gene are SGHTA and FQGNSA.

The chain couples TRBV12-5 to TRBJ2-2; D possibly corresponds to TRBD1 (5 bases). CDR3 length: 17 amino acids. Germline CDR1 LGHNT, CDR2 FRNRAP. V lost 0 bases and J lost 4, with 15 bases in between. CDR3 in DNA: TGTGCTAGTGGTTTGGTAATCACAGGCCCGGGCACCGGGGAGCTGTTTTTT. Amino acid sequence: CASGLVITGPGTGELFF.

The chain recombines TRBV11-2 with TRBJ1-6; no firm D call. The CDR3 runs 15 residues. The V end lost 5 bases, the J end lost 7 bases, and 15 bases lay between the germline ends. Per the germline V gene, CDR1 is SGHAT and CDR2 is FQNNGV. Here the CDR3 reads CASSPRSGGNSPLHF. The DNA of the CDR3 is TGTGCCAGCAGCCCGCGAAGTGGCGGCAATTCACCCCTCCACTTT. The full variable domain, its missing parts supplied by reference TRBV11-2 and TRBJ1-6, is EAGVAQSPRYKIIEKRQSVAFWCNPISGHATLYWYQQILGQGPKLLIQFQNNGVVDDSQLPKDRFSAERLKGVDSTLKIQPAKLEDSAVYLCASSPRSGGNSPLHFGNGTRLTVT.

The J gene is TRBJ1-4, the V gene TRBV4-3, with no clear D. The CDR3 runs to 16 residues. CDR1 and CDR2 from the germline V gene are LGHNA and YSLEER. V dropped 2 bases and J dropped 7 bases, with 17 bases sitting between them. Here the CDR3 reads CASSQQSRDPSEKLFF. The DNA for the CDR3 is TGCGCCAGCAGCCAACAAAGCCGGGATCCTAGTGAAAAACTGTTTTTT.

The rearrangement links TRBV30 to TRBJ1-2, with D unclear. Germline values: CDR1 GTSNPN, CDR2 SVGIG (reference sequence). V shed 2 bases and J shed 4 bases, with 11 bases lying between them. The CDR3 length is 13 residues. The CDR3 sequence: CAWSSGFFYGYTF. CDR3 coding DNA: TGTGCCTGGAGTAGCGGATTCTTCTATGGCTACACCTTC. Full variable domain (remainder filled in from reference TRBV30 and TRBJ1-2): SQTIHQWPATLVQPVGSPLSLECTVEGTSNPNLYWYRQAAGRGLQLLFYSVGIGQISSEVPQNLSASRPQDRQFILSSKKLLLSDSGFYLCAWSSGFFYGYTFGSGTRLTVV.

The chain has TRBV7-2 and TRBJ2-3; possible D gene TRBD1, 6 bases. The CDR3 has 13 amino acids. Germline values: CDR1 SGHTA, CDR2 FQGNSA. V was trimmed by 2 bases and J by 5 bases, leaving 8 bases between them. The CDR3: CASSLRGGDTQYF. The CDR3 coding sequence is TGTGCCAGCAGCTTACGAGGGGGAGATACGCAGTATTTT. The variable domain in full, with the rest retrieved from reference TRBV7-2 and TRBJ2-3, is GAGVSQSPSNKVTEKGKDVELRCDPISGHTALYWYRQSLGQGLEFLIYFQGNSAPDKSGLPSDRFSAERTGGSVSTLTIQRTQQEDSAVYLCASSLRGGDTQYFGPGTRLTVL.

The chain is built from TRBV21-1 and TRBJ2-3; the DNA was not compared with TRBD2, the D call given in the table. TRBV21-1 represents a pseudogene. CDR3 length: 14 residues. This CDR3 is CASSKAGGPDTQYF. The CDR3, as DNA: TGTGCCAGCAGCAAAGCGGGAGGGCCCGATACGCAGTATTTT.

The chain recombines TRBV4-3 with TRBJ1-5; D is possibly TRBD1 (5 bases). Trimming left V 4 bases short and J 5 bases short, with 9 bases between. The CDR3 runs 13 residues. Germline CDR1 reads LGHNA; CDR2 reads YSLEER. The CDR3 DNA reads as TGCGCCAGCAGCCGGGACTTAGATCAGCCCCAGCATTTT. As protein: CASSRDLDQPQHF.

This clone has just one count. The chain recombines TRBV5-6 with TRBJ2-7, with D perhaps matching TRBD2 (7 bases). The CDR3 has 12 residues. CDR1 and CDR2 (germline): SGHDT, YYEEEE. Trimming stripped 4 bases from V and 6 bases from J, with 11 bases between. The CDR3 region is CASSPRGGEQYF. The DNA for the CDR3 is TGTGCCAGCAGCCCGAGGGGGGGCGAGCAGTACTTC. Full variable domain (outside the CDR3, taken from reference TRBV5-6 and TRBJ2-7): DAGVTQSPTHLIKTRGQQVTLRCSPKSGHDTVSWYQQALGQGPQFIFQYYEEEERQRGNFPDRFSGHQFPNYSSELNVNALLLGDSALYLCASSPRGGEQYFGPGTRLTVT.

This chain links TRBV2 with TRBJ2-2; 8 bases line up with TRBD2. CDR1 is SNHLY, CDR2 FYNNEI, per germline. This CDR3 has 16 residues. The junction had 9 bases not matched to a gene; V was cut back by 7 bases and J by 2 bases. DNA for the CDR3: TGTGCCAGCACCCCGAAGGCGGGGGGAAACACCGGGGAGCTGTTTTTT. Protein product: CASTPKAGGNTGELFF.

V usage is TRBV6-1 and J usage is TRBJ2-3; D is perhaps TRBD1 (6 bases). Between the trimmed V and J ends, which lost 7 bases and 4 bases, there was a span of 15 bases. The CDR3 totals 14 residues. Germline-derived CDR1 and CDR2 are MNHNS and SASEGT. The DNA of the CDR3 is TGTGCCAGCAATCCTCAACAGGGCGCAGATACGCAGTATTTT. It translates to CASNPQQGADTQYF.

This clone was picked up one time. The CDR3 sequence is CASSLSADTQYF. Written as DNA, the CDR3 is TGTGCCAGCAGCCTTTCCGCAGATACGCAGTATTTT. V and J are TRBV7-9 and TRBJ2-3; D unclear. V was trimmed by 5 bases and J by 4 bases, leaving 7 bases between them. The CDR3 runs 12 residues. Germline values: CDR1 SEHNR, CDR2 FQNEAQ (reference sequence).

The chain carries TRBV5-1 and TRBJ1-4, with D possibly matching TRBD1 (6 bases). The CDR3 runs to 15 residues. V was shortened by 1 base and J by 3 bases, with 10 bases between the two germline ends. Looked up from germline, CDR1 is SGHRS and CDR2 is YFSETQ. The CDR3 loop reads CASSLTGNPNEKLFF. The CDR3 coding sequence is TGCGCCAGCAGCTTGACAGGGAATCCTAATGAAAAACTGTTTTTT. The complete variable domain, with remaining parts taken from reference TRBV5-1 and TRBJ1-4, reads KAGVTQTPRYLIKTRGQQVTLSCSPISGHRSVSWYQQTPGQGLQFLFEYFSETQRNKGNFPGRFSGRQFSNSRSEMNVSTLELGDSALYLCASSLTGNPNEKLFFGSGTQLSVL.

The chain links TRBV9 to TRBJ1-1; 7 bases map to TRBD1. V lost 4 bases and J lost 1; bases outside the gene matches: 7. Germline V CDR1 and CDR2: SGDLS, YYNGEE. This CDR3 has 15 amino acids. The chain's CDR3 is CASSTTGARNTEAFF. The CDR3 DNA is TGTGCCAGCAGCACAACAGGGGCCAGGAACACTGAAGCTTTCTTT. The full variable domain, completed using reference TRBV9 and TRBJ1-1, is DSGVTQTPKHLITATGQRVTLRCSPRSGDLSVYWYQQSLDQGLQFLIQYYNGEERAKGNILERFSAQQFPDLHSELNLSSLELGDSALYFCASSTTGARNTEAFFGQGTRLTVV.

The rearrangement joins TRBV4-3 to TRBJ2-7; tentatively, D is TRBD2 (5 bases). Germline V gene data show CDR1 as LGHNA and CDR2 as YSLEER. The CDR3 has 14 amino acids. Trimming shortened V by 1 base and J by 0 bases, and 7 bases separated the two germline ends. The CDR3 loop reads CASSQGGNSYEQYF. CDR3 nucleotides: TGCGCCAGCAGCCAAGGAGGGAACTCCTACGAGCAGTACTTC.

The chain uses TRBV27 and TRBJ1-4; 10 positions agree with TRBD1. Germline V gene sequence: CDR1 MNHEY, CDR2 SMNVEV (reference sequence). V lost 3 bases and J lost 8; bases outside the gene matches: 9. The CDR3 is 16 residues long. CDR3 DNA sequence: TGTGCCAGCAGTTTGGGCCGGACAGGGGGGGGCGAAAAACTGTTTTTT. It translates to CASSLGRTGGGEKLFF.

This rearrangement joins TRBV7-2 to TRBJ2-1; 8 bases map to TRBD1. From germline, CDR1 is SGHTA and CDR2 FQGNSA. J was trimmed by 4 bases and V by 7 bases; bases with no gene match: 6. CDR3 length equals 14 residues. CDR3 nucleotide sequence: TGTGCCAGCAAGCCGACAGGGGTATACAATGAGCAGTTCTTC. Translating gives CASKPTGVYNEQFF.

V is TRBV7-6 and J is TRBJ2-3, with 7 bases matching TRBD2. With 0 bases clipped from V and 4 bases from J, the junction kept 4 bases outside the gene matches. Germline-derived CDR1 and CDR2 are SGHVS and FNYEAQ. The CDR3 runs 15 residues. DNA for the CDR3: TGTGCCAGCAGCTTAGCCCGGGAGGTGCCAGATACGCAGTATTTT. This encodes CASSLAREVPDTQYF. Full variable domain (missing parts from reference TRBV7-6 and TRBJ2-3): GAGVSQSPRYKVTKRGQDVALRCDPISGHVSLYWYRQALGQGPEFLTYFNYEAQQDKSGLPNDRFSAERPEGSISTLTIQRTEQRDSAMYRCASSLAREVPDTQYFGPGTRLTVL.

The J gene is TRBJ2-3, the V gene TRBV1; the D call in the table, TRBD2, was not verified against the DNA. TRBV1 represents a pseudogene. This CDR3 is built from 17 residues. CDR3 loop: CTSSQDLEREAADTQYF. The CDR3 bases are TGCACCAGCAGCCAAGATCTCGAGCGGGAGGCAGCAGATACGCAGTATTTT.

The V call is TRBV10-1, the J call TRBJ2-3, with a possible D match to TRBD2 (5 bases). The CDR3 extends over 17 amino acids. Germline loops: CDR1 WNHNN, CDR2 SYGVQD (reference sequence). Trimming left V 2 bases short and J 4 bases short, with 19 bases between. CDR3 sequence: CASSETFDSGIADTQYF. The DNA for the CDR3 is TGCGCCAGCAGTGAGACGTTTGATTCGGGGATCGCAGATACGCAGTATTTT.

The chain carries TRBV29-1 and TRBJ1-4; D is possibly TRBD1 (5 bases). The CDR3 has 13 amino acids. The V gene lost 7 bases and the J gene lost 5 bases, with 14 bases spanning the gap. Germline-derived CDR1 and CDR2 are SQVTM and ANQGSEA. The CDR3 coding sequence is TGCAGCGCGCTGGGGGGGAGAAATGAAAAACTGTTTTTT. Amino acids: CSALGGRNEKLFF.